The entry below describes one T cell receptor beta chain. Through a sample-barcoded 5' primer and a J-beta primer mix, a second PCR was run for about 6 to 11 cycles. A single record per CDR3 protein comes from TCRdb applying MiXCR to the 5' RACE reads. This sample has around 580,000 distinct CDR3 sequences, with 45% to 55% found just once. The data stem from a study of blood T cells in healthy people across ages. With 0 bases removed from V and 6 bases from J, the gap between germline ends came to 15 bases. The CDR3 consists of 15 residues. CDR1 is SGDLS, CDR2 YYNGEE, per germline. J is TRBJ1-1 and V is TRBV9; D gene unclear. Source material: blood. This receptor was obtained from a man at least 80 years old in good health. The CDR3 protein is CASSVGEVANAEAFF. The CDR3 nucleotides are TGTGCCAGCAGCGTAGGAGAGGTGGCAAACGCTGAAGCTTTCTTT.